The 23 T cell receptor beta chains below were found in one sample sequenced in a study of shared clonotypes between healthy human individuals. Method: immunoSEQ multiplex PCR; TCRdb's copy keeps in-frame clones and lacks some. The sample carries some 2.4 million clones, 80% to 95% recorded once. The source material was naive CD4+ T cells from PBMCs. This sample's subset: CD45RA+ positively selected. Receptors originate from a man younger than 30 in good health. Some clones in this sample may be carry-over from other donors' samples.

The V call is TRBV4-1, the J call TRBJ2-5; unclear D gene. CDR1 and CDR2 from the germline V gene are MGHRA and YSYEKL. The ends were cut back, 0 bases at V and 1 base at J, with 12 bases in the middle. The CDR3 covers 16 residues. CDR3 residues: CASSQEVGRIQETQYF. Written as DNA, the CDR3 is TGCGCCAGCAGCCAAGAAGTTGGGCGGATCCAAGAGACCCAGTACTTC.

A single count supports this clone. V gene TRBV4-1 combines with J gene TRBJ2-7; D possibly matches TRBD1 or TRBD2 (5 bases each). The CDR3 sequence is 16 residues long. Trimming shortened V by 0 bases and J by 5 bases, and 17 bases separated the two germline ends. CDR1 and CDR2 (germline): MGHRA, YSYEKL. The CDR3 loop reads CASSQDRDGTPHEQYF. CDR3 coding DNA: TGCGCCAGCAGCCAAGATCGAGACGGGACCCCGCACGAGCAGTACTTC.

J is TRBJ2-7 and V is TRBV29-1; D may be TRBD2 (5 bases). The V and J ends lost 5 bases and 3 bases respectively, with 14 bases between them. The CDR3 is made up of 13 amino acids. Per the germline V gene, CDR1 is SQVTM and CDR2 is ANQGSEA. CDR3 amino acids: CSVKGALSYEQYF. Here the CDR3 DNA reads TGCAGCGTTAAGGGAGCTTTAAGCTACGAGCAGTACTTC.

The rearrangement uses TRBV28 and TRBJ1-2, with a tentative D call TRBD1 (6 bases). Germline assignment: CDR1 MDHEN and CDR2 SYDVKM. The V end lost 6 bases, the J end lost 4 bases, and 18 bases lay between the germline ends. The CDR3 is 15 amino acids. The DNA of the CDR3 is TGTGCCAGCAGATACACTTGGGGGGGCCTCTATGGCTACACCTTC. This sequence encodes CASRYTWGGLYGYTF.

This chain connects TRBV5-1 to TRBJ2-5; the D is unclear. The CDR3 sequence is 14 residues long. The germline V gene has CDR1 SGHRS and CDR2 YFSETQ. V dropped 0 bases and J dropped 5 bases, with 11 bases sitting between them. The CDR3 DNA follows: TGCGCCAGCAGCTTGGCCGTGTTGGGGGAGACCCAGTACTTC. It codes for CASSLAVLGETQYF. The full variable domain, completed using reference TRBV5-1 and TRBJ2-5, is KAGVTQTPRYLIKTRGQQVTLSCSPISGHRSVSWYQQTPGQGLQFLFEYFSETQRNKGNFPGRFSGRQFSNSRSEMNVSTLELGDSALYLCASSLAVLGETQYFGPGTRLLVL.

This clone has a single count. Here the CDR3 DNA reads TGCGCCAGCAGCCTAGGACAGAATGGAAATCAGCCCCAGCATTTT. Its translation is CASSLGQNGNQPQHF. The chain couples TRBV5-1 to TRBJ1-5; TRBD1 is a possible D gene (6 bases). With 4 bases removed from V and 4 bases from J, the gap between germline ends came to 15 bases. The CDR3 sequence is 15 residues long. Germline CDR1 is SGHRS and CDR2 is YFSETQ.

The chain is built from TRBV4-2 and TRBJ2-3, with TRBD2 as a possible D gene (6 bases). The CDR3 runs to 15 residues. The germline gives CDR1 LGHNA, CDR2 YNFKEQ. The germline V and J ends were trimmed by 0 bases and 5 bases, with 12 bases remaining between them. CDR3 DNA sequence: TGTGCCAGCAGCCAAGAGGGACTTGGAGGAGATACGCAGTATTTT. Its translation is CASSQEGLGGDTQYF.

J is TRBJ2-3 and V is TRBV7-9; D is possibly TRBD2 (6 bases). The CDR3 is made up of 18 amino acids. Germline-derived CDR1 and CDR2 are SEHNR and FQNEAQ (reference sequence). V lost 4 bases, J lost 4 bases, and 24 bases lay in between. The CDR3 spells CASSSLEGVSGDADTQYF. The CDR3 DNA follows: TGTGCCAGCAGCTCGCTGGAAGGGGTCTCGGGGGACGCAGATACGCAGTATTTT.

The V call is TRBV7-9, the J call TRBJ1-1, with D possibly TRBD1 on 6 matching bases. This CDR3 spans 15 amino acids. Trimming removed 6 bases from V and 2 bases from J, with 16 bases in between. Germline V gene data show CDR1 as SEHNR and CDR2 as FQNEAQ (reference sequence). CDR3 nucleotide sequence: TGTGCCAGCAGGGATTTAGGACAGCTAAACACTGAAGCTTTCTTT. Encoded protein: CASRDLGQLNTEAFF.

The gene calls are TRBV19 and TRBJ2-6; 7 bases map to TRBD2. The CDR3 totals 17 residues. Per the germline V gene, CDR1 is LNHDA and CDR2 is SQIVND (reference sequence). V trimming: 3 bases; J trimming: 4 bases; junction bases outside the gene matches: 9. The CDR3 here is CASSMGGRAAGANVLTF. The CDR3 DNA sequence: TGTGCCAGTAGTATGGGCGGGAGAGCCGCGGGGGCCAACGTCCTGACTTTC.

Turning to this clone: In the same sample, other DNA sequences code for this CDR3. The J gene is TRBJ2-3, the V gene TRBV4-2; D is unresolved. CDR1 is LGHNA, CDR2 YNFKEQ, per germline. CDR3 size: 15 residues. V was pared by 1 base and J by 0 bases, with 8 bases between. For the CDR3, the DNA is TGTGCCAGCAGCCAAGGCGGTACTAGCACAGATACGCAGTATTTT. This gives the protein CASSQGGTSTDTQYF.

This sequence joins TRBV11-2 and TRBJ2-7, with D maybe TRBD2 (6 bases). V lost 2 bases and J 5 bases, leaving 25 bases between the germline ends. This CDR3 contains 18 residues. The germline V gene has CDR1 SGHAT and CDR2 FQNNGV. CDR3 nucleotides: TGTGCCAGCAGCTTACCTCCCTCATGGCGGGACCAGTCGAACGAGCAGTACTTC. Protein sequence: CASSLPPSWRDQSNEQYF.

The rearrangement uses TRBV5-8 and TRBJ2-5; D is ambiguous. V gave up 0 bases and J gave up 4 bases, with 13 bases separating them. The CDR3 is 15 residues long. Per the germline V gene, CDR1 is SGHTS and CDR2 is YDEGEE. The CDR3 loop is CASSLAGRRGETQYF. CDR3 DNA sequence: TGTGCCAGCAGCTTGGCCGGGCGGAGAGGAGAGACCCAGTACTTC.

The chain couples TRBV2 to TRBJ1-4, with 11 bases fitting TRBD1. Losses at the gene ends were 6 bases for V and 8 bases for J; bases not matched to a gene: 14. CDR1 is SNHLY and CDR2 is FYNNEI in the germline V gene. The CDR3 has 17 residues. Here the CDR3 reads CASSPPGWTGGGEKLFF. CDR3 DNA sequence: TGTGCCAGCAGCCCCCCTGGTTGGACAGGGGGCGGGGAAAAACTGTTTTTT.

The chain employs TRBV15 and TRBJ2-7, with D maybe TRBD1 (6 bases). Germline CDR1 LNHNV, CDR2 YYDKDF (reference sequence). V was pared by 5 bases and J by 5 bases, with 16 bases between. The CDR3 length is 14 residues. For the CDR3, the DNA is TGTGCCACCAGCGGTCAGGGGTTTGTTGACGAGCAGTACTTC. This translates into CATSGQGFVDEQYF.

This chain uses TRBV28 with TRBJ1-5, with D maybe TRBD1 (6 bases). Germline V lookup: CDR1 MDHEN, CDR2 SYDVKM. Trimming took off 2 bases at V and 4 bases at J, with 12 bases between the two ends. The CDR3 is made up of 15 amino acids. CDR3 loop: CASSLGGGPNQPQHF. CDR3 coding DNA: TGTGCCAGCAGTTTAGGAGGGGGACCGAATCAGCCCCAGCATTTT.

The CDR3 reads CASSVGGTGVDYEQYF. CDR3 sequence (DNA): TGTGCCAGCAGCGTAGGCGGGACAGGGGTAGACTACGAGCAGTACTTC. The chain uses TRBV9 and TRBJ2-7; the match to TRBD1 covers 10 bases. Germline V gene sequence: CDR1 SGDLS, CDR2 YYNGEE. The V segment lost 0 bases and the J segment 3 bases; nucleotides outside the gene matches: 6. CDR3 length equals 16 residues.

The CDR3 sequence is CASHVGSGNTIYF. The DNA of the CDR3 is TGTGCCAGCCATGTGGGGAGTGGAAACACCATATATTTT. V usage is TRBV6-6 and J usage is TRBJ1-3; unclear D gene. With 8 bases removed from V and 3 bases from J, the gap between germline ends came to 11 bases. Germline CDR1 reads MNHNY; CDR2 reads SVGAGI (reference sequence). There are 13 residues in the CDR3.

The chain employs TRBV7-3 and TRBJ2-1; the match to TRBD2 covers 9 bases. This CDR3 has 15 residues. Trimming cost V 5 bases and J 3 bases; bases outside gene matches: 5. The V gene's germline CDR1 is SGHTA and CDR2 FQGTGA. In DNA, the CDR3 is TGTGCCAGCAGCGTAGCTAGCGGGATCTACAATGAGCAGTTCTTC. This translates into CASSVASGIYNEQFF.

As to this clone: Other DNA sequences in this specimen translate into the identical CDR3. This rearrangement joins TRBV11-3 to TRBJ2-7, with D unresolved. Germline CDR1 SGHNT, CDR2 YENEEA. Trimming removed 0 bases from V and 4 bases from J, with 7 bases in between. CDR3 length: 13 amino acids. CDR3 DNA sequence: TGTGCCAGCAGCTTAGATGCCGGTTACGAGCAGTACTTC. It encodes CASSLDAGYEQYF. The entire variable domain, with the rest obtained from reference TRBV11-3 and TRBJ2-7, is as follows: EAGVVQSPRYKIIEKKQPVAFWCNPISGHNTLYWYLQNLGQGPELLIRYENEEAVDDSQLPKDRFSAERLKGVDSTLKIQPAELGDSAVYLCASSLDAGYEQYFGPGTRLTVT.

The V and J genes are TRBV6-4 and TRBJ2-1; 7 bases fit TRBD1. Germline CDR1 reads MRHNA; CDR2 reads SNTAGT. Trimming cost V 6 bases and J 6 bases; bases outside gene matches: 8. This CDR3 is 14 amino acids long. CDR3 coding DNA: TGTGCCAGCAGAACAGGGGTTTGGAGCAATGAGCAGTTCTTC. Translating it yields CASRTGVWSNEQFF.

The V call is TRBV29-1, the J call TRBJ2-2; D gene unclear. Germline CDR1 reads SQVTM; CDR2 reads ANQGSEA. Trimming pared 6 bases from V and 4 bases from J, leaving 9 bases between. This CDR3 comprises 12 residues. CDR3 sequence: CSVGQLTGELFF. The CDR3 coding sequence is TGCAGCGTCGGGCAGCTCACCGGGGAGCTGTTTTTT.

Comment on this clone: Other nucleotide sequences in the sample specify the same CDR3. The rearrangement links TRBV28 to TRBJ1-5, with unresolved D. CDR1 and CDR2 (germline): MDHEN, SYDVKM. Trimming removed 5 bases at V and 7 bases at J, with 9 bases between. CDR3 length: 12 residues. The CDR3 DNA sequence: TGTGCCAGCAGTCTTTCCGGGCAGCCCCAGCATTTT. Amino acid sequence: CASSLSGQPQHF.